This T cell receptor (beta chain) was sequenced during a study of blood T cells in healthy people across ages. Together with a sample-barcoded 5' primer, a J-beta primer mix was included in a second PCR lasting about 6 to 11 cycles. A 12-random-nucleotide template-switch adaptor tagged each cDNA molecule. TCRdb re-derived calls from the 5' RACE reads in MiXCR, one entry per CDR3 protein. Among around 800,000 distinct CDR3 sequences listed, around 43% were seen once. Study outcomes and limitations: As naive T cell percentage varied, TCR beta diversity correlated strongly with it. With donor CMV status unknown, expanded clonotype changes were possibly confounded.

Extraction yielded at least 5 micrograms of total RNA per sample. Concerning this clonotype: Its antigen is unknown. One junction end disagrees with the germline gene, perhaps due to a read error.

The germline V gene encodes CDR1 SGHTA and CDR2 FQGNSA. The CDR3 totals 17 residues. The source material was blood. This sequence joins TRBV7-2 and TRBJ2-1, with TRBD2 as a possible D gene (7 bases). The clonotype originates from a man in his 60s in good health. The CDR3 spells CASRPGGVGRFYDEQFF. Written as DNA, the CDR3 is TGTGCCAGCCGCCCGGGGGGCGTGGGGCGATTCTACGATGAGCAGTTCTTC. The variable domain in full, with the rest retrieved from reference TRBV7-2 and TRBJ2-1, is GAGVSQSPSNKVTEKGKDVELRCDPISGHTALYWYRQSLGQGLEFLIYFQGNSAPDKSGLPSDRFSAERTGGSVSTLTIQRTQQEDSAVYLCASRPGGVGRFYDEQFFGPGTRLTVL.